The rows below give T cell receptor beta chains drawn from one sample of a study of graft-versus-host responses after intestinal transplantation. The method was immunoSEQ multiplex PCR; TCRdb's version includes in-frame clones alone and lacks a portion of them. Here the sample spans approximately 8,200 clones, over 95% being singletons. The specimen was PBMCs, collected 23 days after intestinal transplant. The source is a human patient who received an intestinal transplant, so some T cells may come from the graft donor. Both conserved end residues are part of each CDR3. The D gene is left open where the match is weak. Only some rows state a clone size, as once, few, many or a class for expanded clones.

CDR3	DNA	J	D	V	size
CASSDLSYEQYF	TGTGCCAGCAGTGACCTCTCCTACGAGCAGTACTTC	TRBJ2-7	.	TRBV2	.
CASSLGTYNEQFF	TGTGCCAGCAGTCTCGGGACATACAATGAGCAGTTCTTC	TRBJ2-1	.	TRBV6-5	.
CASSQDFLGTSFLYGYTF	TGCGCCAGCAGCCAAGATTTTTTAGGGACGTCCTTTCTCTATGGCTACACCTTC	TRBJ1-2	.	TRBV4-1	.
CASSLEPGQNYEQYF	TGTGCCAGCAGTTTGGAACCGGGACAGAACTACGAGCAGTACTTC	TRBJ2-7	TRBD1	TRBV28	.
CAWSLSPQSSYEQYF	TGTGCCTGGAGCCTCTCCCCGCAGAGCTCCTACGAGCAGTACTTC	TRBJ2-7	.	TRBV30	.
CASSYSLGGASYEQYF	TGTGCCAGCAGTTACTCCCTCGGCGGGGCCTCCTACGAGCAGTACTTC	TRBJ2-7	.	TRBV6-6	.
CASGFSGTGNTIYF	TGTGCTAGTGGTTTCTCCGGTACTGGAAACACCATATATTTT	TRBJ1-3	.	TRBV12-5	.
CATRRTETSYNEQFF	TGTGCCACCAGACGGACAGAAACTTCCTACAATGAGCAGTTCTTC	TRBJ2-1	.	TRBV27	.
CASSVGGLAGETQYF	TGTGCCAGCAGCGTAGGAGGTCTAGCGGGAGAGACCCAGTACTTC	TRBJ2-5	TRBD2	TRBV9	.
CASSRQGGYNEQFF	TGTGCCAGTAGCAGACAGGGGGGGTACAATGAGCAGTTCTTC	TRBJ2-1	TRBD1	TRBV19	once
CASRKQSSYQETQYF	TGTGCCAGTAGGAAACAGAGCTCCTACCAAGAGACCCAGTACTTC	TRBJ2-5	.	TRBV19	.
CASSLGPNYEQYF	TGTGCCAGCAGCTTGGGGCCGAACTACGAGCAGTACTTC	TRBJ2-7	.	TRBV5-4	.
CASSSGLAGSYEQYF	TGTGCCAGCAGTTCCGGACTAGCGGGCTCCTACGAGCAGTACTTC	TRBJ2-7	TRBD2	TRBV6-6	.
CASSLVRGSGNTIYF	TGTGCCAGCAGCTTAGTCAGGGGCTCTGGAAACACCATATATTTT	TRBJ1-3	.	TRBV11-2	.
CASSFSGGSNGYTF	TGTGCCAGCAGCTTTTCAGGTGGCAGCAATGGCTACACCTTC	TRBJ1-2	.	TRBV5-4	.
CAIPRRWGTTYYEQYF	TGTGCCATCCCGAGACGATGGGGGACAACCTATTACGAGCAGTACTTC	TRBJ2-7	.	TRBV10-3	.
CASSYHNYGYTF	TGTGCCAGCAGTTATCATAACTATGGCTACACCTTC	TRBJ1-2	.	TRBV6-9	.
CASSYMVGAYNEQFF	TGTGCCAGCAGTTACATGGTAGGAGCCTACAATGAGCAGTTCTTC	TRBJ2-1	.	TRBV6-5	.
CASSFTGGDYGYTF	TGTGCCAGTAGTTTCACAGGGGGAGACTATGGCTACACCTTC	TRBJ1-2	TRBD1	TRBV19	.
CASSWIGGNTDTQYF	TGTGCCAGCAGCTGGATCGGCGGGAACACAGATACGCAGTATTTT	TRBJ2-3	.	TRBV27	once
CASSARDRTIGAFF	TGTGCCAGTAGTGCCCGGGACAGGACAATCGGAGCTTTCTTT	TRBJ1-1	TRBD1	TRBV19	.
CSVEVHYGYTF	TGCAGCGTTGAGGTCCACTATGGCTACACCTTC	TRBJ1-2	.	TRBV29-1	.
CASSSGAYEQYF	TGTGCCAGCAGTTCAGGGGCCTACGAGCAGTACTTC	TRBJ2-7	.	TRBV27	.
CASSQDPSGPRGYEQYF	TGTGCCAGCAGCCAAGATCCTAGCGGTCCTAGAGGGTACGAGCAGTACTTC	TRBJ2-7	TRBD2	TRBV4-2	.
CASRVGLAATDTQYF	TGTGCCAGCAGGGTAGGACTAGCGGCCACAGATACGCAGTATTTT	TRBJ2-3	TRBD2	TRBV6-5	.
CASSLAVGPGNTIYF	TGCGCCAGCAGCTTGGCCGTGGGCCCCGGAAACACCATATATTTT	TRBJ1-3	.	TRBV5-1	.
CASSSGLLSSYEQYF	TGTGCCAGCAGCTCTGGACTGCTGAGCTCCTACGAGCAGTACTTC	TRBJ2-7	.	TRBV7-9	.
CAISPLDTSYEQYF	TGTGCCATCAGCCCCCTGGACACCTCCTACGAGCAGTACTTC	TRBJ2-7	.	TRBV6-5	.
CASSVEPYEQYF	TGTGCCAGCAGCGTGGAGCCCTACGAGCAGTACTTC	TRBJ2-7	.	TRBV7-9	.
CASSQDPSGSGTDTQYF	TGTGCCAGCAGCCAAGATCCTAGCGGGAGTGGGACAGATACGCAGTATTTT	TRBJ2-3	TRBD2	TRBV4-2	.
CASSYSGTGELFF	TGTGCCAGCAGTTACTCGGGCACCGGGGAGCTGTTTTTT	TRBJ2-2	.	TRBV6-5	.
CASSPRGGDDGNTIYF	TGTGCCAGCAGCCCCCGGGGGGGCGATGATGGAAACACCATATATTTT	TRBJ1-3	.	TRBV7-6	.
CASSPLLDGYEQYF	TGTGCCAGCAGCCCCCTTTTGGATGGGTACGAGCAGTACTTC	TRBJ2-7	.	TRBV11-3	once
CASSLGGSTDTQYF	TGTGCCAGCAGTTTAGGGGGGAGCACAGATACGCAGTATTTT	TRBJ2-3	.	TRBV28	.
CASSLVSPSFPQYF	TGTGCCAGCAGCTTAGTGTCCCCGTCGTTCCCCCAGTACTTC	TRBJ2-5	.	TRBV7-9	once
CASSLTPVLADSNQPQHF	TGTGCCAGCAGTTTAACCCCGGTTTTGGCAGACAGCAATCAGCCCCAGCATTTT	TRBJ1-5	.	TRBV27	.
CASSPGQGLDTQYF	TGTGCCAGCAGCCCCGGACAGGGGCTCGATACGCAGTATTTT	TRBJ2-3	TRBD1	TRBV9	.
CASSLAGTGTYEQYF	TGCGCCAGCAGCTTGGCCGGGACAGGGACCTACGAGCAGTACTTC	TRBJ2-7	TRBD1	TRBV5-1	.
CASSRPGLAGPTDTQYF	TGTGCCAGCTCGCGGCCGGGACTAGCGGGCCCCACAGATACGCAGTATTTT	TRBJ2-3	TRBD2	TRBV18	.
CASSGGPTTYEQYF	TGTGCCAGCAGTGGAGGGCCCACTACCTACGAGCAGTACTTC	TRBJ2-7	.	TRBV6-5	.
CASSVNTEAFF	TGTGCCAGCAGCGTAAACACTGAAGCTTTCTTT	TRBJ1-1	.	TRBV5-6	few
CAWSVSWLADHNEQFF	TGTGCCTGGAGTGTAAGTTGGCTAGCGGACCACAATGAGCAGTTCTTC	TRBJ2-1	TRBD2	TRBV30	.
CASSLVSPPLDRGHPSVQETQYF	TGTGCCAGCAGTTTAGTTTCCCCACCACTCGACAGGGGGCACCCGTCGGTCCAAGAGACCCAGTACTTC	TRBJ2-5	TRBD1	TRBV28	.
CASSLSVGNNQPQHF	TGTGCCAGCAGTTTAAGTGTGGGGAACAATCAGCCCCAGCATTTT	TRBJ1-5	.	TRBV27	.
CASSLGLAGGPYRVYNEQFF	TGTGCCAGCAGCTTGGGACTAGCGGGAGGGCCTTATCGAGTCTACAATGAGCAGTTCTTC	TRBJ2-1	TRBD2	TRBV5-4	.
CASSQERGMGNTIYF	TGCGCCAGCAGCCAAGAGAGGGGAATGGGAAACACCATATATTTT	TRBJ1-3	.	TRBV5-1	.
CASSLAGRTDTQYF	TGTGCCAGCAGCTTGGCAGGGCGCACAGATACGCAGTATTTT	TRBJ2-3	.	TRBV5-6	.
CASSLGSGETYEQYF	TGTGCCAGCAGCTTAGGATCGGGGGAGACCTACGAGCAGTACTTC	TRBJ2-7	.	TRBV7-8	.
CASRLAGGGAYAGERSVSYEQYF	TGTGCCAGCAGACTCGCGGGGGGTGGGGCTTATGCGGGAGAACGGAGTGTTTCCTACGAGCAGTACTTC	TRBJ2-7	.	TRBV21-1	.
CASSHFARNYEQYF	TGTGCCAGCAGCCACTTTGCTAGAAACTACGAGCAGTACTTC	TRBJ2-7	.	TRBV11-2	once
CASSFWATGELFF	TGTGCCAGCAGCTTCTGGGCGACCGGGGAGCTGTTTTTT	TRBJ2-2	.	TRBV5-6	.
CASSGPGSNQPQHF	TGTGCCAGCAGTGGACCGGGGAGCAATCAGCCCCAGCATTTT	TRBJ1-5	.	TRBV2	.
CASSLGLSTDTQYF	TGCGCCAGCAGCTTGGGACTGAGCACAGATACGCAGTATTTT	TRBJ2-3	.	TRBV5-1	.
CASSYSGIGIETQYF	TGTGCCAGCAGTTACAGCGGGATAGGGATTGAGACCCAGTACTTC	TRBJ2-5	TRBD2	TRBV6-5	.
CASSLERLGPHWYF	TGTGCCAGCAGCTTGGAACGGTTGGGGCCCCACTGGTATTTT	TRBJ2-3	.	TRBV5-4	.
CASSLDSVGEQYF	TGTGCCAGCAGTTTAGACTCCGTTGGCGAGCAGTACTTC	TRBJ2-7	.	TRBV27	.
CSSPHGGPYEQYF	TGCAGCAGCCCCCACGGGGGTCCCTACGAGCAGTACTTC	TRBJ2-7	.	TRBV29-1	.